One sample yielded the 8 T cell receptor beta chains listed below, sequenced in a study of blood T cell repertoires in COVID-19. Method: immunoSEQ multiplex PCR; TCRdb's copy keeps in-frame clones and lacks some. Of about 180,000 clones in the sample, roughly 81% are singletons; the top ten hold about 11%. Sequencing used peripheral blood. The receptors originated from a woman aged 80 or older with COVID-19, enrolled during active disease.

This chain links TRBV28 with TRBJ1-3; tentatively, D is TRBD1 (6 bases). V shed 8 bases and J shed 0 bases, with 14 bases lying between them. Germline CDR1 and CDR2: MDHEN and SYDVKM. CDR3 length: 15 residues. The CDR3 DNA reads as TGTGCCAGCGGAGGACAGCCACACTCTGGAAACACCATATATTTT. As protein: CASGGQPHSGNTIYF.

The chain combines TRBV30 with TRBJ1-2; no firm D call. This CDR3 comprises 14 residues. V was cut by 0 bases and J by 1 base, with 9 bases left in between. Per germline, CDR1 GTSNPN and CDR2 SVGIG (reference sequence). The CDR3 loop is CAWSVGAINYGYTF. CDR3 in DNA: TGTGCCTGGAGTGTAGGAGCTATTAACTATGGCTACACCTTC. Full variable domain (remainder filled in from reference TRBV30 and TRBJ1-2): SQTIHQWPATLVQPVGSPLSLECTVEGTSNPNLYWYRQAAGRGLQLLFYSVGIGQISSEVPQNLSASRPQDRQFILSSKKLLLSDSGFYLCAWSVGAINYGYTFGSGTRLTVV.

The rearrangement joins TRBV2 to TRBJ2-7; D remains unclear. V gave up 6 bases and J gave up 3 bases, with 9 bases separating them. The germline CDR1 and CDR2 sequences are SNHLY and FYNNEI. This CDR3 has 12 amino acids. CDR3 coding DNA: TGTGCCAGCAGGACCCCAGGCTACGAGCAGTACTTC. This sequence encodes CASRTPGYEQYF.

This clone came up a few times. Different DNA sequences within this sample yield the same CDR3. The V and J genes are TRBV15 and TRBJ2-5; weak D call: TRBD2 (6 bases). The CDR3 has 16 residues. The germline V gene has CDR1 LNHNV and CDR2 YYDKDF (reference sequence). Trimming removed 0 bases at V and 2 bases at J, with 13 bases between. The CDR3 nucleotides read TGTGCCACCAGCAGAGATGGAGGGGCAGGGCAAGAGACCCAGTACTTC. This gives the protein CATSRDGGAGQETQYF.

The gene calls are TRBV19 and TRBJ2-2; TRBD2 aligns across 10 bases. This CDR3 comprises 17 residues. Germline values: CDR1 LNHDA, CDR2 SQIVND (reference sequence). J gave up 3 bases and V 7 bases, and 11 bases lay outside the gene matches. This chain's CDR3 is CASISPGLAEYTGELFF. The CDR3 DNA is TGTGCCAGTATCTCCCCCGGACTAGCGGAATACACCGGGGAGCTGTTTTTT.

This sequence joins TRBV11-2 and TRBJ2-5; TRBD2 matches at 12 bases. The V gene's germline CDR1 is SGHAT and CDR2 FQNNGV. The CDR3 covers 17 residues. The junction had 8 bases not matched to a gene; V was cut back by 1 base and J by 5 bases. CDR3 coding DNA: TGTGCCAGCAGCTTAGGGCTAGCGGGAGGGGATGTGGAGACCCAGTACTTC. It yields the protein CASSLGLAGGDVETQYF.

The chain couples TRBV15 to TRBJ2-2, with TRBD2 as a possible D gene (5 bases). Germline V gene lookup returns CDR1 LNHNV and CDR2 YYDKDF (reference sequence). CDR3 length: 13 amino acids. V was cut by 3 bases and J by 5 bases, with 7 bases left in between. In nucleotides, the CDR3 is TGTGCCACCAGCAGGAGGGAAACCGGGGAGCTGTTTTTT. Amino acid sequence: CATSRRETGELFF.

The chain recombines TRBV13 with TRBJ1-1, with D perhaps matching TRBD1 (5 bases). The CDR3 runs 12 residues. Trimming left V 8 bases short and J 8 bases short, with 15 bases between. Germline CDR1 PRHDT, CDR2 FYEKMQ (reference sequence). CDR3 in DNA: TGTGCCAGCGGGGCAGGGTATGGAGAAGCTTTCTTT. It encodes CASGAGYGEAFF.